These 13 T cell receptor beta chains came from one sample sequenced in a study of OX40 agonist ivuxolimab in advanced cancers. TCRdb keeps only in-frame clones here, not all; method: immunoSEQ multiplex PCR. The data contain around 31,000 clones, approximately 90% of them singletons. The sequencing used CD4+ or CD8+ T cells sorted from blood, collected in a trial of the OX40 agonist ivuxolimab. All receptors derive from an adult with an advanced solid tumor such as melanoma, head and neck, liver or kidney cancer.

The chain carries TRBV28 and TRBJ2-5; TRBD2 agrees at 8 bases. Germline assignment: CDR1 MDHEN and CDR2 SYDVKM. This CDR3 has 14 residues. The V and J ends lost 6 bases and 5 bases, in that order; junction bases with no gene match: 8. CDR3 sequence reads: CASSPPAGGETQYF. The DNA for the CDR3 is TGTGCCAGCAGCCCCCCGGCGGGAGGTGAGACCCAGTACTTC. Supplemented by reference TRBV28 and TRBJ2-5, the full variable domain reads DVKVTQSSRYLVKRTGEKVFLECVQDMDHENMFWYRQDPGLGLRLIYFSYDVKMKEKGDIPEGYSVSREKKERFSLILESASTNQTSMYLCASSPPAGGETQYFGPGTRLLVL.

The chain joins TRBV4-1 to TRBJ2-1; D is unclear. CDR1 and CDR2 (germline): MGHRA, YSYEKL. The V and J ends lost 0 bases and 5 bases respectively, with 8 bases between them. The CDR3 has 14 residues. The CDR3 here is CASSQDRMNNEQFF. CDR3 nucleotide sequence: TGCGCCAGCAGCCAAGATCGAATGAACAATGAGCAGTTCTTC.

This clone has just a few counts. This chain connects TRBV6-4 to TRBJ1-2; D gene ambiguous. The germline CDR1 and CDR2 sequences are MRHNA and SNTAGT. This CDR3 is built from 13 residues. V lost 0 bases to trimming and J lost 7 bases, with 9 bases between them. DNA for the CDR3: TGTGCCAGCAGTGACTCGAGTCGAGGTGGCTACACCTTC. It specifies CASSDSSRGGYTF.

The J gene is TRBJ2-5, the V gene TRBV13; 7 bases fit TRBD2. After removal of 2 bases from V and 3 bases from J, the junction contained 0 bases not matched to a gene. CDR3 length: 13 amino acids. The germline V gene encodes CDR1 PRHDT and CDR2 FYEKMQ (reference sequence). The CDR3 is CASSLSGKETQYF. As DNA, the CDR3 is TGTGCCAGCAGCTTAAGCGGGAAAGAGACCCAGTACTTC.

A word on this clone: The junction does not match germline at one end; this may be a read error. In DNA, the CDR3 is TGTGCCGGCAGCCGGTGGGGGGACTATGGCTACACCTTC. This sequence encodes CAGSRWGDYGYTF. This sequence joins TRBV9 and TRBJ1-2; possibly TRBD1 for D (5 bases). Per germline, CDR1 SGDLS and CDR2 YYNGEE. The CDR3 extends over 13 amino acids.

The genes are TRBV14 and TRBJ2-3, with TRBD2 matching 8 bases. Germline CDR1 SGHDN, CDR2 FVKESK. Losses at the gene ends were 3 bases for V and 2 bases for J; bases not matched to a gene: 10. The CDR3 is made up of 17 amino acids. The DNA of the CDR3 is TGTGCCAGCAGCCATTACGAGCGGGAGTCTTTCACAGATACGCAGTATTTT. Translating it yields CASSHYERESFTDTQYF.

The genes are TRBV19 and TRBJ2-3, with TRBD2 matching 7 bases. This CDR3 is 15 amino acids long. Germline values: CDR1 LNHDA, CDR2 SQIVND (reference sequence). V lost 2 bases to trimming and J lost 6 bases; unmatched junction nucleotides: 8. The CDR3 DNA sequence: TGTGCCAGTAGTATATCTAGCGGATTCGGTGATACGCAGTATTTT. This sequence encodes CASSISSGFGDTQYF.

This chain links TRBV9 with TRBJ2-1; 10 bases line up with TRBD2. Germline V gene lookup returns CDR1 SGDLS and CDR2 YYNGEE. V dropped 2 bases and J dropped 8; count of bases not matched to a gene: 7. This CDR3 has 15 residues. The CDR3 DNA is TGTGCCAGCAGCGTTTCTAGCGGGAGTAATGATGAGCAGTTCTTC. Translation gives CASSVSSGSNDEQFF.

The chain links TRBV11-3 to TRBJ2-5, with 9 bases lining up with TRBD2. The DNA end lines up better with TRBJ2-7; the J call may be wrong. The CDR3 runs to 16 residues. Germline lookup yields CDR1 SGHNT and CDR2 YENEEA. This CDR3 is CASSLSPRLAGSEQYF. Here the CDR3 DNA reads TGTGCCAGCAGCTTATCACCCCGGCTAGCGGGGAGCGAGCAGTACTTC.

The genes are TRBV28 and TRBJ2-7, with 7 bases identical to TRBD2. CDR3 length: 13 residues. CDR1 is MDHEN and CDR2 is SYDVKM in the germline V gene. The V and J ends lost 3 bases and 7 bases, in that order; junction bases with no gene match: 6. CDR3 protein: CASSFGRGVEQYF. The CDR3 DNA reads TGTGCCAGCAGTTTCGGACGGGGGGTTGAGCAGTACTTC.

The genes are TRBV21-1 and TRBJ1-2; TRBD1 is the table's D call and was not checked against the DNA. TRBV21-1 is classified as a pseudogene. The CDR3 consists of 12 residues. CDR3 sequence (DNA): TGTGCCAGCATCGGCAGGGGTGGGGGCTACACCTTC. Residues: CASIGRGGGYTF.

The rearrangement joins TRBV5-1 to TRBJ2-3, with 13 bases aligning to TRBD2. V shed 1 base and J 4 bases; nucleotides not matched to a gene: 0. The CDR3 runs to 15 residues. The germline V gene encodes CDR1 SGHRS and CDR2 YFSETQ. The CDR3 sequence is CASSLTSGRADTQYF. The DNA for the CDR3 is TGCGCCAGCAGCTTGACTAGCGGGAGGGCAGATACGCAGTATTTT.

J is TRBJ1-1 and V is TRBV5-6; D may be TRBD1 (5 bases). With 0 bases removed from V and 3 bases from J, the gap between germline ends came to 15 bases. This CDR3 comprises 16 residues. Germline CDR1 and CDR2: SGHDT and YYEEEE. The CDR3 DNA reads TGTGCCAGCAGCTTGGCCAGGGTCTCGTGGGACACTGAAGCTTTCTTT. Its protein product is CASSLARVSWDTEAFF.